The 9 T cell receptor beta chains given below trace back to one sample, sequenced in a study of neoadjuvant anti-PD-1 for oral cavity cancer. Sequencing was performed with immunoSEQ multiplex PCR; in TCRdb, only in-frame clones are kept and a portion is missing. The profile shows 10,000 to 15,000 clones, 50% to 65% of them singletons. Sequencing was performed on tumor tissue, taken before nivolumab (anti-PD-1) treatment. These receptors were obtained from a person aged 35-79 years with oral cavity squamous cell carcinoma.

The CDR3 sequence: CASSSSTGGGNEQFF. The CDR3 DNA reads TGTGCCAGCAGCTCCTCGACAGGGGGGGGCAATGAGCAGTTCTTC. The V call is TRBV5-4, the J call TRBJ2-1; 9 bases are shared with TRBD1. This CDR3 spans 15 amino acids. V shed 3 bases, J shed 6 bases, and the junction held 7 bases outside the gene matches. Germline V gene data show CDR1 as SGHNT and CDR2 as YYREEE (reference sequence).

The V and J genes are TRBV13 and TRBJ1-2; D might be TRBD1 (5 bases). Germline V gives CDR1 PRHDT, CDR2 FYEKMQ (reference sequence). The CDR3 length is 13 residues. Between the trimmed V and J ends, which lost 4 bases and 4 bases, there was a span of 10 bases. In DNA, the CDR3 is TGTGCCAGCAGCTCCCAGGGACTCTATGGCTACACCTTC. The encoded protein is CASSSQGLYGYTF.

The chain couples TRBV28 to TRBJ2-1, with D maybe TRBD2 (5 bases). This CDR3 is 12 amino acids long. Looked up from germline, CDR1 is MDHEN and CDR2 is SYDVKM. Trimming shortened V by 5 bases and J by 12 bases, and 14 bases separated the two germline ends. For the CDR3, the DNA is TGTGCCAGCAGTAGGAGGTCCCTGGGGCAGTTCTTC. This encodes CASSRRSLGQFF.

The V and J genes are TRBV18 and TRBJ2-7; tentative D call: TRBD2 (6 bases). Germline V gives CDR1 KGHSH, CDR2 LQKENI. V was cut by 3 bases and J by 2 bases, with 14 bases left in between. This CDR3 has 15 residues. CDR3 loop: CASSPGWDFTYEQYF. For the CDR3, the DNA is TGTGCCAGCTCACCCGGCTGGGACTTCACCTACGAGCAGTACTTC.

The chain combines TRBV5-1 with TRBJ2-1; TRBD2 is a possible D gene (5 bases). V lost 6 bases, J lost 0 bases, and 10 bases lay in between. CDR1 is SGHRS and CDR2 is YFSETQ in the germline V gene. CDR3 length: 14 residues. For the CDR3, the DNA is TGCGCCAGCAAATGGGAGAGCTCCTACAATGAGCAGTTCTTC. This sequence encodes CASKWESSYNEQFF.

There are a few counts of this clone. The rearrangement joins TRBV15 to TRBJ1-5, with unresolved D. The CDR3 length is 15 residues. Trimming removed 0 bases from V and 3 bases from J, with 9 bases in between. Looked up from germline, CDR1 is LNHNV and CDR2 is YYDKDF (reference sequence). The CDR3 DNA reads as TGTGCCACCAGCAGAGATCTTGGGGTCAATCAGCCCCAGCATTTT. Protein sequence: CATSRDLGVNQPQHF.

V usage is TRBV27 and J usage is TRBJ2-2; a weak D match, TRBD2 (5 bases). Germline-derived CDR1 and CDR2 are MNHEY and SMNVEV (reference sequence). This CDR3 comprises 12 residues. V lost 6 bases to trimming and J lost 7 bases, with 9 bases between them. This CDR3 reads CASSRGSGELFF. In DNA form, the CDR3 reads TGTGCCAGCAGCCGAGGGAGCGGGGAGCTGTTTTTT.

This clone was picked up a small number of times. This chain links TRBV27 with TRBJ1-5; perhaps TRBD1 as D (5 bases). The germline V and J ends were trimmed by 4 bases and 1 base, with 11 bases remaining between them. Germline CDR1 and CDR2: MNHEY and SMNVEV (reference sequence). The CDR3 length is 15 residues. CDR3 amino acids: CASSSGQGSNQPQHF. The CDR3 DNA reads TGTGCCAGCAGTTCGGGGCAAGGGAGCAATCAGCCCCAGCATTTT.

The chain recombines TRBV27 with TRBJ2-7; 11 bases align to TRBD1. The CDR3 consists of 15 residues. Germline CDR1 and CDR2: MNHEY and SMNVEV (reference sequence). V lost 4 bases, J lost 2 bases, and 4 bases stayed unmatched. The CDR3 loop is CASSSGTGGTYEQYF. CDR3 DNA: TGTGCCAGCAGTTCAGGGACAGGGGGGACCTACGAGCAGTACTTC.